This T cell receptor beta chain was sequenced in a study of blood T cell repertoires in COVID-19. Trimming shortened V by 1 base and J by 7 bases, and 8 bases separated the two germline ends. The CDR3 has 14 residues. Germline CDR1 and CDR2: SEHNR and FQNEAQ (reference sequence). The authors' processing: Reference gene primer amplification in the assay estimated nucleated cell counts. Clones were sequenced by immunoSEQ multiplex PCR, and TCRdb holds only the in-frame ones, with some missing. Clonal size and the V and J genes are those of that table, whereas D and trimming came from the DNA. The table includes about 36,000 clones, about 85% detected once. It was during active infection that Seattle patients were enrolled and then longitudinally followed.

The receptor was isolated from a man in his sixties with COVID-19, enrolled during active disease. The chain links TRBV7-9 to TRBJ1-6; D ambiguous. The specimen was peripheral blood. The CDR3 coding sequence is TGTGCCAGCAGCTTAGTGGGCCCAAATTCACCCCTCCACTTT. This gives the protein CASSLVGPNSPLHF.